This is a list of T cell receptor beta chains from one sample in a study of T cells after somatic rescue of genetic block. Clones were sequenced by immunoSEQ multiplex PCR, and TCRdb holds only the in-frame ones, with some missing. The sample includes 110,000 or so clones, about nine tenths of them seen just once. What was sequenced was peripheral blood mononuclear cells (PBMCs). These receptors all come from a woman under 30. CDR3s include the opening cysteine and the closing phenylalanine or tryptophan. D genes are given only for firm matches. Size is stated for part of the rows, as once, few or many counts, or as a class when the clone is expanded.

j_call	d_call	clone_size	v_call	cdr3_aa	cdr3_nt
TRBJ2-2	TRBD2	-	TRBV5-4	CASSASSGATYGELFF	TGTGCCAGCAGCGCCTCTAGCGGGGCCACGTACGGGGAGCTGTTTTTT
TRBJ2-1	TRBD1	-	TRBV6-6	CASSLGTGSYNEQFF	TGTGCCAGCAGTTTGGGGACAGGGTCCTACAATGAGCAGTTCTTC
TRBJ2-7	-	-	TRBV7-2	CASSQGSYEQYF	TGTGCCAGCAGCCAGGGATCCTACGAGCAGTACTTC
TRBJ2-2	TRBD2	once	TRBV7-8	CASSLDPSGGSGGELFF	TGTGCCAGCAGCTTAGACCCTAGCGGGGGGTCCGGCGGGGAGCTGTTTTTT
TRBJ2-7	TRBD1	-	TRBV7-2	CASSLGPGGEGVQYF	TGTGCCAGCAGCTTAGGGCCAGGGGGCGAGGGAGTGCAGTACTTC
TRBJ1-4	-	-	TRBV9	CASSGGGIGEKLFF	TGTGCCAGCAGCGGAGGGGGAATTGGTGAAAAACTGTTTTTT
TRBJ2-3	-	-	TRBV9	CASSVVAGMGDTQYF	TGTGCCAGCAGCGTAGTGGCAGGGATGGGAGATACGCAGTATTTT
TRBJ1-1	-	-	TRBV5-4	CASSSPTGGREAFF	TGTGCCAGCAGCTCTCCTACGGGGGGGCGAGAAGCTTTCTTT
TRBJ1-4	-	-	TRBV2	CASRNREKLFF	TGTGCCAGCAGAAACAGGGAGAAACTGTTTTTT
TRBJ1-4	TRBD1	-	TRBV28	CASSFQGARGEKLFF	TGTGCCAGCAGTTTCCAGGGGGCTAGAGGTGAAAAACTGTTTTTT